This TCR beta chain was identified during a study of cytomegalovirus exposure and HLA in healthy donors. PCR amplification relied on 60 Vbeta primers (plus 13 Jbeta primers). This table comes from immunoSEQ multiplex PCR, and its TCRdb copy is limited to in-frame clones, with some not included. This table holds about 210,000 clones, about 82% found once. V dropped 5 bases and J dropped 0 bases, with 14 bases sitting between them. CDR3 length equals 16 residues. Germline V CDR1 and CDR2: SGHVS, FQNEAQ. The chain links TRBV7-8 to TRBJ1-5; tentatively, D is TRBD1 (5 bases). The source of this sequence is a young man in good health and CMV-seronegative. Source material: PBMCs. The CDR3 sequence: CASSPGGGFSNQPQHF. CDR3 bases: TGTGCCAGCAGCCCTGGCGGGGGATTTAGCAATCAGCCCCAGCATTTT.